The rows below give T cell receptor beta chains drawn from one sample of a study of radiation and T cells in renal cell carcinoma. Clones were sequenced by immunoSEQ multiplex PCR, and TCRdb holds only the in-frame ones, with some missing. The data contain fewer than 200,000 clones, about 88% of them singletons. The sample was blood, taken from a patient whose treatment included radiotherapy and nephrectomy. All receptors derive from a woman in her forties or fifties with renal cell carcinoma. CDR3s leave out the opening cysteine and the closing phenylalanine or tryptophan. A D gene is named only where the DNA matches it firmly.

>TRBV11-3|TRBJ2-1|NA
ASSLVGPQVLGEQF
>TRBV5-6|TRBJ1-2|NA
ASSFRGWGYGYT
>TRBV6-5|TRBJ2-1|TRBD1
ASSHGPDRVNEQF
>TRBV6-1|TRBJ1-3|TRBD1
ASTGTDSGNTIY
>TRBV9|TRBJ1-5|NA
ASSRTASTDQPQH
>TRBV15|TRBJ1-4|NA
ATSSPPRMGEKLF
>TRBV18|TRBJ1-2|NA
ASSPPVRTYGYT
>TRBV19|TRBJ2-7|NA
ASSIGTFSYEQY
>TRBV7-8|TRBJ1-1|NA
ASSLARNTEAF
>TRBV29-1|TRBJ1-1|NA
SVEGLQGLRPTEAF
>TRBV6-5|TRBJ1-1|NA
ASRPRGLRTEAF
>TRBV7-2|TRBJ2-3|NA
ASSLGREDTQY
>TRBV9|TRBJ1-2|NA
ASSSQVGGPYGYT
>TRBV19|TRBJ1-2|TRBD1
ATRDRDYGYT
>TRBV7-9|TRBJ2-1|TRBD1
ASSSGTGPKVQF
>TRBV5-1|TRBJ1-1|NA
ASSQEPNTEAF
>TRBV5-1|TRBJ2-7|NA
ASSSLDGSYEQY
>TRBV19|TRBJ1-1|TRBD1
ASSIVGRGWTEAF
>TRBV10-3|TRBJ1-2|NA
AISLGQPGGYGYT
>TRBV6-1|TRBJ2-7|NA
ASSEVVGAGEQY
>TRBV11-2|TRBJ1-1|TRBD1
ASSAWDRGIGTEAF
>TRBV7-9|TRBJ1-2|NA
ASSGQYGYT
>TRBV13|TRBJ2-1|NA
ASSLPTTGNEQF
>TRBV6-5|TRBJ1-1|NA
ASSPGLRMNTEAF
>TRBV7-9|TRBJ1-1|NA
ASSLESSRAF
>TRBV7-2|TRBJ2-3|TRBD2
ASSFLAGGGSDTQY
>TRBV5-4|TRBJ2-3|NA
ASSLVGSDTQY
>TRBV9|TRBJ1-6|NA
ASSVAGSGTQGPLH
>TRBV29-1|TRBJ2-2|NA
SVEYGANTGELF
>TRBV7-9|TRBJ2-1|TRBD2
ASSRIAGGRNEQF
>TRBV4-2|TRBJ1-1|NA
ASSQDEPTPDRPLRGTEAF
>TRBV7-2|TRBJ2-5|NA
ASSLSLVRETQY
>TRBV18|TRBJ2-7|TRBD1
ASSPQGQNPYEQY
>TRBV6-6|TRBJ2-7|NA
ASKSGDYEQY
>TRBV7-8|TRBJ1-3|NA
ASSPGVGNTIY
>TRBV4-3|TRBJ1-2|NA
ASSQETGSGYT
>TRBV29-1|TRBJ2-7|TRBD2
SAGTSGGSDEQY
>TRBV27|TRBJ2-1|TRBD2
ASRGLGYNEQF
>TRBV4-1|TRBJ2-1|NA
ASSQRSHNEQF
>TRBV6-5|TRBJ1-1|TRBD1
ASSLGQGDTEAF
>TRBV7-2|TRBJ1-1|NA
ASSLEAGVSIEAF
>TRBV19|TRBJ2-4|NA
ASRVRSAKNIQY
>TRBV27|TRBJ2-6|TRBD1
ASSSRAAGGSTGANVLT
>TRBV6-1|TRBJ2-7|NA
ASRDFGQQNYEQY
>TRBV7-2|TRBJ2-5|NA
ASSLGPGQGQETQY
>TRBV6-1|TRBJ2-2|TRBD1
ASRQGALLAGELF
>TRBV5-1|TRBJ2-3|TRBD2
ASSLRLAVNTQY